This T cell receptor beta chain was obtained from a study of spatial heterogeneity in lung cancer. Study-level background: The average count in raw reads for each unique TCR and UMI combination exceeded 9.5 appearances.

TCRdb itself ran the 5' RACE reads through MiXCR, one entry per CDR3 protein. The sample includes more than 80,000 distinct CDR3 sequences, over 9.5% seen only once; the top ten take about 41%. This clonotype was observed a few times. The CDR3 has 13 residues. Looked up from germline, CDR1 is SQVTM and CDR2 is ANQGSEA. Trimming removed 1 base from V and 5 bases from J, with 10 bases in between. Time point reported: sample taken at primary tumor resection. Without sorting, whole RNA was sequenced from tumor, nontumor lung or frozen PBMC. Here the sequenced sample was PBMCs, taken at surgery. This receptor was taken from a male donor with early-stage non-small cell lung cancer. The chain is built from TRBV29-1 and TRBJ2-3, with a possible D match to TRBD2 (6 bases). Here the CDR3 DNA reads TGCAGCGTTGAAGCTCGGGGGATAGATACGCAGTATTTT. Translation gives CSVEARGIDTQYF.